This passage covers 5 T cell receptor beta chains from one sample sequenced in a study of CD8 T cells in Susac syndrome. Roughly 0.45 to 1 ug RNA was reverse transcribed with random hexamers. TCRdb itself ran the immunoSEQ multiplex PCR reads through MiXCR, one entry per CDR3 protein. The sample has 160,000 or so distinct CDR3 sequences, about 94% seen once. Sequencing was done on a sample of CD8+ T cells from PBMCs. The source is a human donor with multiple sclerosis.

The chain employs TRBV7-9 and TRBJ2-5, with 7 positions matching TRBD1. Germline V gives CDR1 SEHNR, CDR2 FQNEAQ (reference sequence). With V trimmed by 4 bases and J by 2 bases, 7 bases remained unmatched. CDR3 length: 15 residues. The CDR3: CASSSLDRRQETQYF. CDR3 nucleotide sequence: TGTGCCAGCAGCTCCTTGGACAGGCGTCAAGAGACCCAGTACTTC.

The V call is TRBV20-1, the J call TRBJ1-6; possibly TRBD1 for D (5 bases). This CDR3 spans 13 amino acids. The V gene's germline CDR1 is DFQATT and CDR2 SNEGSKA (reference sequence). V lost 0 bases and J lost 8, with 8 bases in between. The CDR3 protein is CSARDRDDSPLHF. In DNA, the CDR3 is TGCAGTGCTAGAGATCGGGACGATTCACCCCTCCACTTT.

The chain has TRBV27 and TRBJ2-1; possibly TRBD1 for D (5 bases). V gave up 6 bases and J gave up 0 bases, with 12 bases separating them. The CDR3 covers 15 residues. From germline, CDR1 is MNHEY and CDR2 SMNVEV (reference sequence). The CDR3 protein is CASRKGASSYNEQFF. The CDR3 nucleotides read TGTGCCAGCAGGAAAGGGGCCAGCTCCTACAATGAGCAGTTCTTC.

This chain links TRBV27 with TRBJ1-6; D call uncertain. The CDR3 is 14 amino acids. Trimming took off 5 bases at V and 8 bases at J, with 13 bases between the two ends. Germline V gene sequence: CDR1 MNHEY, CDR2 SMNVEV (reference sequence). CDR3 coding DNA: TGTGCCAGCAGTGACCTCGAATGGGATTCACCCCTCCACTTT. Translation gives CASSDLEWDSPLHF.

CDR3 sequence (DNA): TGTGCCAGCTCACCCCTTAAGGGCAGGGGCACAGATACGCAGTATTTT. Translating it yields CASSPLKGRGTDTQYF. This chain links TRBV18 with TRBJ2-3; the D gene is possibly TRBD1 (5 bases). The CDR3 is 16 amino acids. Trimming stripped 3 bases from V and 1 base from J, with 14 bases between. The germline CDR1 and CDR2 sequences are KGHSH and LQKENI.